One sample yielded the 16 T cell receptor beta chains listed below, sequenced in a study of blood T cells in healthy people across ages. Through a sample-barcoded 5' primer and a J-beta primer mix, a second PCR was run for about 7 to 12 cycles. TCRdb re-called the 5' RACE reads through MiXCR, storing one row per CDR3 protein. The sample carries 650,000 to 1,000,000 distinct CDR3 sequences, under 40% recorded once. Sequenced material: blood. The receptor source for this set is a man between 18 and 29 years old in good health.

CDR3 sequence: CATSPRPQEKLFF. The CDR3 region has the DNA TGTGCCACCAGCCCTAGACCGCAAGAAAAACTGTTTTTT. V usage is TRBV15 and J usage is TRBJ1-4; D is unclear. The V end lost 5 bases, the J end lost 8 bases, and 12 bases lay between the germline ends. The CDR3 totals 13 residues. Per the germline V gene, CDR1 is LNHNV and CDR2 is YYDKDF (reference sequence).

The V and J genes are TRBV29-1 and TRBJ2-2, with D perhaps TRBD2 (6 bases). This CDR3 contains 11 residues. CDR1 and CDR2 (germline): SQVTM, ANQGSEA. In DNA form, the CDR3 reads TGCAGGCGACACGGGGGCGGGGAGCTGTTTTTT. Encoded protein: CRRHGGGELFF.

The table lists this clonotype with a few counts. The rearrangement joins TRBV12-3 or TRBV12-4 to TRBJ1-2; D possibly corresponds to TRBD1 (6 bases). The CDR3 consists of 13 residues. V lost 4 bases to trimming and J lost 8 bases, with 14 bases between them. Here the CDR3 reads CASSSGQILGYTF. The DNA for the CDR3 is TGTGCCAGCAGTTCAGGACAGATTCTGGGCTACACCTTC.

This clonotype was counted many times. The genes are TRBV7-2 and TRBJ2-7; D is unresolved. The V end was cut by 5 bases, the J end by 3 bases, with 17 bases between. Germline V gives CDR1 SGHTA, CDR2 FQGNSA. This CDR3 contains 15 residues. The CDR3: CASSLPLSPIYEQYF. CDR3 sequence (DNA): TGTGCCAGCAGCCTCCCCCTTAGCCCAATCTACGAGCAGTACTTC.

This chain links TRBV6-2 or TRBV6-3 with TRBJ1-3; D remains ambiguous. V lost 9 bases, J lost 3 bases, and 12 bases lay in between. The CDR3 runs 13 residues. CDR1 is MNHEY, CDR2 SVGEGT, per germline. Here the CDR3 reads CASSDESGNTIYF. In DNA form, the CDR3 reads TGTGCCAGTTCGGACGAAAGTGGAAACACCATATATTTT.

This clonotype has ten or more counts. This chain connects TRBV27 to TRBJ1-2; 9 bases line up with TRBD1. CDR3 length equals 14 residues. J lost 7 bases, V lost 7 bases, and 10 bases had no gene match. Germline CDR1 is MNHEY and CDR2 is SMNVEV (reference sequence). The CDR3 DNA follows: TGTGCCAGCACCCCGACAGGGGGATCGGGTGGCTACACCTTC. This encodes CASTPTGGSGGYTF.

This clonotype has ten or more counts. J is TRBJ2-1 and V is TRBV2; TRBD2 is a possible D gene (6 bases). The CDR3 has 15 amino acids. In germline, CDR1 is SNHLY, CDR2 FYNNEI. Trimming removed 7 bases at V and 1 base at J, with 14 bases between. The CDR3 reads CASIFRGNSYNEQFF. DNA for the CDR3: TGTGCCAGCATCTTCCGGGGGAATTCCTACAATGAGCAGTTCTTC.

This clonotype has a count of ten or more. The chain uses TRBV20-1 and TRBJ2-1; 7 bases fit TRBD2. This CDR3 has 15 amino acids. Trimming removed 0 bases from V and 4 bases from J; junction bases left unmatched: 6. Per germline, CDR1 DFQATT and CDR2 SNEGSKA (reference sequence). This chain's CDR3 is CSARDRAGDYNEQFF. CDR3 nucleotides: TGCAGTGCTAGAGATAGGGCGGGGGATTACAATGAGCAGTTCTTC.

This clonotype has more than one count but fewer than ten. V usage is TRBV20-1 and J usage is TRBJ2-1; tentative D call: TRBD2 (6 bases). Trimming left V 0 bases short and J 13 bases short, with 19 bases between. CDR1 is DFQATT, CDR2 SNEGSKA, per germline (reference sequence). The CDR3 extends over 14 amino acids. In nucleotides, the CDR3 is TGCAGTGCTAGAGATGACGGGGGAGAAGAGACCCAGTTCTTC. This encodes CSARDDGGEETQFF.

The table lists this clonotype with a few counts. The genes are TRBV29-1 and TRBJ2-5; D uncertain. Germline CDR1 reads SQVTM; CDR2 reads ANQGSEA. The CDR3 is 12 amino acids. Trimming took 5 bases from V and 4 from J, leaving 11 bases between them. For the CDR3, the DNA is TGCAGCGTTAGTCAGCCCCCAGAGACCCAGTACTTC. Its translation is CSVSQPPETQYF.

This clonotype was recorded a few times. The genes are TRBV5-5 and TRBJ1-1; the D gene is possibly TRBD1 (6 bases). The CDR3 is 16 amino acids. The germline gives CDR1 SGHKS, CDR2 YYEKEE (reference sequence). Trimming shortened V by 4 bases and J by 0 bases, and 16 bases separated the two germline ends. The CDR3: CASSGTGIAMNTEAFF. In DNA, the CDR3 is TGTGCCAGCAGCGGAACAGGGATCGCAATGAACACTGAAGCTTTCTTT.

This clonotype was seen at least ten times. The rearrangement joins TRBV10-3 to TRBJ1-2, with TRBD1 matching 9 bases. The CDR3 is 14 residues long. Germline assignment: CDR1 ENHRY and CDR2 SYGVKD. V lost 3 bases and J lost 6; bases outside the gene matches: 5. CDR3 amino acids: CAISDPGQGNGYTF. CDR3 in DNA: TGTGCCATCAGTGACCCGGGACAGGGCAATGGCTACACCTTC.

The chain recombines TRBV5-1 with TRBJ2-3, with a weak D call TRBD2 (6 bases). The V gene's germline CDR1 is SGHRS and CDR2 YFSETQ. The CDR3 extends over 17 amino acids. V was shortened by 3 bases and J by 6 bases, with 23 bases between the two germline ends. In DNA, the CDR3 is TGCGCCAGCAGCTCAACCCGACTAGAAGGGCGGCGGGATACGCAGTATTTT. Residues: CASSSTRLEGRRDTQYF.

This clonotype has a handful of counts. The rearrangement joins TRBV28 to TRBJ2-1, with 9 bases that match TRBD2. Trimming at V came to 6 bases and at J to 4 bases, leaving 13 bases not matched to a gene. The CDR3 loop spans 17 amino acids. Germline CDR1 MDHEN, CDR2 SYDVKM. CDR3 sequence reads: CASSLAGRGVTYNEQFF. CDR3 nucleotides: TGTGCCAGCAGCCTAGCGGGGCGGGGGGTGACATACAATGAGCAGTTCTTC.

CDR3 DNA: TGCAGCGTTGAAGAGGGTCGAGAGACCCAGTACTTC. Residues: CSVEEGRETQYF. The chain carries TRBV29-1 and TRBJ2-7; D gene ambiguous. The DNA end is more similar to TRBJ2-5, so the J call may be wrong. Germline V gene lookup returns CDR1 SQVTM and CDR2 ANQGSEA. This CDR3 is 12 amino acids long.

As DNA, the CDR3 is TGTGCCAGCAGCTATAGGCGGGGGGGGCTGGATACGCAGTATTTT. Its translation is CASSYRRGGLDTQYF. The chain joins TRBV7-2 to TRBJ2-3; 9 positions match TRBD2. Germline trimming cut 4 bases from V and 6 bases from J; bases unmatched to any gene: 8. This CDR3 contains 15 residues. Germline V CDR1 and CDR2: SGHTA, FQGNSA.